This T cell receptor beta chain was profiled in a study of T cell responses to AZD1222 COVID-19 vaccine. Across the whole study: Second-dose schedules of about 4 or about 12 weeks were combined.

The CDR3 has 16 residues. The V end lost 0 bases, the J end lost 4 bases, and 13 bases lay between the germline ends. The germline V gene has CDR1 SNHLY and CDR2 FYNNEI. Produced via immunoSEQ multiplex PCR; TCRdb's table is partial and in-frame only. The table records around 180,000 clones, 85% to 90% of them present only once. The genes are TRBV2 and TRBJ2-4; D might be TRBD1 or TRBD2, each matching 6 bases. The clonotype was recovered from an adult in good health. This specimen consisted of peripheral blood, obtained on day 0 of AZD1222 vaccination. The CDR3 here is CASSEAPGALKNIQYF. The CDR3 region has the DNA TGTGCCAGCAGTGAAGCCCCGGGGGCGTTGAAAAACATTCAGTACTTC. Complete variable domain (other parts from reference TRBV2 and TRBJ2-4): EPEVTQTPSHQVTQMGQEVILRCVPISNHLYFYWYRQILGQKVEFLVSFYNNEISEKSEIFDDQFSVERPDGSNFTLKIRSTKLEDSAMYFCASSEAPGALKNIQYFGAGTRLSVL.